The 30 T cell receptor beta chains in this list originate from one sample, sequenced in a study of T-cell reconstitution after alpha-beta-depleted transplantation in children. The library targeted TCRbeta and was prepared with unique molecular identifiers. In TCRdb, the PCR reads were re-called with MiXCR into one record per CDR3 protein. The sample yields around 420,000 distinct CDR3 sequences, around 15% seen once. Specimen: PBMCs, mostly from graft donor cells, collected 360 days after TCRalphabeta/CD19-depleted stem cell transplant. Every receptor here comes from a boy in the first two years of life who had a stem cell transplant for Wiskott-Aldrich syndrome, so the T cells may come from the graft donor.

This clonotype has more than one count but fewer than ten. CDR3 DNA sequence: TGTGCCAGCCACCCGGAGGCCCGGCAAGAGACCCAGTACTTC. It yields the protein CASHPEARQETQYF. The genes are TRBV6-1 and TRBJ2-5; a weak D match, TRBD2 (5 bases). Germline V gene lookup returns CDR1 MNHNS and CDR2 SASEGT. The CDR3 is 14 amino acids. Trimming shortened V by 8 bases and J by 2 bases, and 15 bases separated the two germline ends.

In regard to this clonotype: Germline and junction disagree at one end, which may indicate a read error. This chain joins TRBV12-3 or TRBV12-4 and TRBJ2-7; TRBD1 matches 9 bases. CDR3 length equals 18 residues. The CDR3 sequence: CAISLRGQGKVSKYEQYF. As DNA, the CDR3 is TGTGCCATCAGTTTAAGGGGACAGGGCAAGGTTTCGAAGTACGAGCAGTACTTC.

This clonotype was observed many times. The V and J genes are TRBV11-2 and TRBJ2-1; TRBD2 matches 8 bases. Trimming cost V 5 bases and J 7 bases; bases outside gene matches: 13. Germline V lookup: CDR1 SGHAT, CDR2 FQNNGV. The CDR3 is 16 residues long. The CDR3: CASSRPGTRGSNEQFF. CDR3 sequence (DNA): TGTGCCAGCAGCCGTCCCGGGACTAGAGGGTCTAATGAGCAGTTCTTC.

The chain links TRBV9 to TRBJ2-3; D gene uncertain. Germline CDR1 and CDR2: SGDLS and YYNGEE. V lost 0 bases and J 2 bases, leaving 10 bases between the germline ends. The CDR3 totals 15 residues. This CDR3 is CASSVGGGSTDTQYF. The CDR3 DNA follows: TGTGCCAGCAGCGTAGGTGGCGGTTCCACAGATACGCAGTATTTT.

This clonotype has only a few counts. V and J are TRBV2 and TRBJ2-3; D gene ambiguous. The length of the CDR3 is 14 residues. Per the germline V gene, CDR1 is SNHLY and CDR2 is FYNNEI. V was pared by 7 bases and J by 2 bases, with 13 bases between. The CDR3 DNA reads as TGTGCCAGCATGGTAGAGCTTTTCACAGATACGCAGTATTTT. Translating it yields CASMVELFTDTQYF.

This rearrangement joins TRBV5-1 to TRBJ2-3; D gene ambiguous. The CDR3 runs to 12 residues. V was shortened by 2 bases and J by 11 bases, with 12 bases between the two germline ends. Germline V CDR1 and CDR2: SGHRS, YFSETQ. The CDR3 here is CASSFVGHLQYF. In DNA, the CDR3 is TGCGCCAGCAGCTTTGTGGGTCACTTGCAGTATTTT.

This clonotype turned up a few times. V and J are TRBV5-1 and TRBJ2-5; 13 bases map to TRBD2. CDR1 is SGHRS and CDR2 is YFSETQ in the germline V gene. J was trimmed by 5 bases and V by 4 bases; bases with no gene match: 5. The CDR3 is made up of 15 amino acids. The CDR3 protein is CASSTGLAGVETQYF. The CDR3, as DNA: TGCGCCAGCAGCACCGGACTAGCGGGGGTGGAGACCCAGTACTTC. Full variable domain (remainder filled in from reference TRBV5-1 and TRBJ2-5): KAGVTQTPRYLIKTRGQQVTLSCSPISGHRSVSWYQQTPGQGLQFLFEYFSETQRNKGNFPGRFSGRQFSNSRSEMNVSTLELGDSALYLCASSTGLAGVETQYFGPGTRLLVL.

This clonotype occurred once. V and J are TRBV7-2 and TRBJ1-1; D gene uncertain. CDR1 and CDR2 from the germline V gene are SGHTA and FQGNSA. CDR3 size: 14 residues. Trimming cost V 3 bases and J 10 bases, with 18 bases left between them. This CDR3 reads CASSFSGPQKGAFF. The CDR3 DNA reads as TGTGCCAGCAGCTTTAGCGGGCCACAAAAGGGAGCTTTCTTT. The full variable domain, completed using reference TRBV7-2 and TRBJ1-1, is GAGVSQSPSNKVTEKGKDVELRCDPISGHTALYWYRQSLGQGLEFLIYFQGNSAPDKSGLPSDRFSAERTGGSVSTLTIQRTQQEDSAVYLCASSFSGPQKGAFFGQGTRLTVV.

The chain uses TRBV28 and TRBJ1-4; no clear D. The CDR3 extends over 11 amino acids. From germline, CDR1 is MDHEN and CDR2 SYDVKM. Between the trimmed V and J ends, which lost 2 bases and 10 bases, there was a span of 5 bases. The CDR3 nucleotides read TGTGCCAGCAGTTTAGGATCAAAACTGTTTTTT. Its protein product is CASSLGSKLFF.

The chain employs TRBV29-1 and TRBJ2-7; 7 bases line up with TRBD2. This CDR3 region has 13 residues. Trimming took 3 bases from V and 3 from J; bases not matched to a gene: 5. CDR1 and CDR2 (germline): SQVTM, ANQGSEA. CDR3 sequence reads: CSVETSRDYEQYF. In DNA form, the CDR3 reads TGCAGCGTTGAGACTAGCCGGGACTACGAGCAGTACTTC.

This clonotype was observed a handful of times. This chain uses TRBV5-4 with TRBJ2-6; D ambiguous. The CDR3 extends over 14 amino acids. Germline CDR1 and CDR2: SGHNT and YYREEE (reference sequence). V dropped 7 bases and J dropped 1 base, with 9 bases sitting between them. CDR3 nucleotide sequence: TGTGCCAGCGGGCCCGAGTCTGGGGCCAACGTCCTGACTTTC. Its protein product is CASGPESGANVLTF.

A few counts support this clonotype. The chain recombines TRBV6-5 with TRBJ2-7, with TRBD2 matching 11 bases. V shed 6 bases, J shed 4 bases, and the junction held 8 bases outside the gene matches. The CDR3 extends over 15 amino acids. CDR1 is MNHEY and CDR2 is SVGAGI in the germline V gene. Here the CDR3 DNA reads TGTGCCAGCAGCTATAGCGGGAGGGCCGGGTACGAGCAGTACTTC. It translates to CASSYSGRAGYEQYF.

There are many counts of this clonotype. The V gene is TRBV12-3 or TRBV12-4, the J gene TRBJ1-6; D is unclear. Trimming removed 6 bases from V and 8 bases from J, with 11 bases in between. The CDR3 contains 13 residues. CDR3 in DNA: TGTGCCAGCAGCCTTTGGAAGGATTCACCCCTCCACTTT. Translating gives CASSLWKDSPLHF.

This clonotype was observed a few times. V gene TRBV7-9 combines with J gene TRBJ2-7; 8 nucleotides line up with TRBD1. Germline V gene data show CDR1 as SEHNR and CDR2 as FQNEAQ (reference sequence). This CDR3 has 17 residues. V lost 4 bases and J lost 1; bases outside the gene matches: 12. CDR3 sequence: CASSSGSGTGPSYEQYF. Written as DNA, the CDR3 is TGTGCCAGCAGCTCAGGCTCCGGGACAGGCCCATCCTACGAGCAGTACTTC.

The chain carries TRBV11-2 and TRBJ2-1; D may be TRBD2 (6 bases). The length of the CDR3 is 14 residues. Trimming stripped 2 bases from V and 5 bases from J, with 10 bases between. Germline-derived CDR1 and CDR2 are SGHAT and FQNNGV. The CDR3 here is CASSLKVADNEQFF. CDR3 in DNA: TGTGCCAGCAGCTTAAAGGTAGCGGACAATGAGCAGTTCTTC.

The chain uses TRBV10-3 and TRBJ2-1; 13 bases align to TRBD2. The CDR3 spans 15 residues. Germline loops: CDR1 ENHRY, CDR2 SYGVKD. With 6 bases clipped from V and 4 bases from J, the junction kept 3 bases outside the gene matches. The CDR3 sequence: CAISGTSGEYNEQFF. CDR3 in DNA: TGTGCCATCAGCGGGACTAGCGGGGAGTACAATGAGCAGTTCTTC.

The chain uses TRBV29-1 and TRBJ2-5; TRBD1 aligns across 9 bases. With 4 bases clipped from V and 5 bases from J, the junction kept 11 bases outside the gene matches. The CDR3 length is 15 residues. Germline V lookup: CDR1 SQVTM, CDR2 ANQGSEA. CDR3 protein: CSVVEPGQGYETQYF. In nucleotides, the CDR3 is TGCAGCGTTGTCGAACCGGGACAGGGCTATGAGACCCAGTACTTC.

The CDR3 sequence is CASSVRTVHEKLFF. As DNA, the CDR3 is TGCGCCAGCAGCGTCCGGACAGTGCATGAAAAACTGTTTTTT. The genes are TRBV5-1 and TRBJ1-4; D is possibly TRBD1 (6 bases). The CDR3 is made up of 14 amino acids. The germline V gene encodes CDR1 SGHRS and CDR2 YFSETQ. V shed 4 bases and J shed 6 bases, with 13 bases lying between them.

This chain uses TRBV27 with TRBJ2-1; 14 nucleotides agree with TRBD2. Unmatched junction bases numbered 10, after V lost 4 bases and J lost 8 bases. CDR1 MNHEY and CDR2 SMNVEV come from the germline V gene (reference sequence). This CDR3 region has 17 residues. CDR3 protein: CASSSWGGLAGDDEQFF. For the CDR3, the DNA is TGTGCCAGCAGTTCCTGGGGGGGACTAGCGGGGGATGATGAGCAGTTCTTC.

The chain employs TRBV4-3 and TRBJ1-2; possible D gene TRBD1, 6 bases. The V end lost 2 bases, the J end lost 8 bases, and 15 bases lay between the germline ends. The germline gives CDR1 LGHNA, CDR2 YSLEER. This CDR3 is built from 14 residues. As DNA, the CDR3 is TGCGCCAGCAGCCAACAGGGGAGAAAGTGGGGCTACACCTTC. This codes for CASSQQGRKWGYTF.

The V call is TRBV2, the J call TRBJ2-5, with TRBD1 matching 11 bases. J gave up 2 bases and V 6 bases, and 8 bases lay outside the gene matches. The CDR3 contains 16 residues. The germline V gene encodes CDR1 SNHLY and CDR2 FYNNEI. The CDR3 loop reads CASRGTGGGRQETQYF. DNA of the CDR3: TGTGCCAGCAGAGGGACAGGGGGAGGACGGCAAGAGACCCAGTACTTC.

This chain connects TRBV7-9 to TRBJ2-1; 11 positions match TRBD2. Losses at the gene ends were 3 bases for V and 3 bases for J; bases not matched to a gene: 1. The CDR3 runs to 15 residues. Germline V lookup: CDR1 SEHNR, CDR2 FQNEAQ (reference sequence). This CDR3 reads CASSLTSGNYNEQFF. The CDR3 region has the DNA TGTGCCAGCAGCTTGACTAGCGGGAACTACAATGAGCAGTTCTTC.

The chain links TRBV5-1 to TRBJ2-3, with 7 bases aligning to TRBD1. CDR1 and CDR2 from the germline V gene are SGHRS and YFSETQ. CDR3 length equals 17 residues. Trimming cost V 4 bases and J 0 bases; bases outside gene matches: 11. The CDR3: CASSPPGQAASTDTQYF. Written as DNA, the CDR3 is TGCGCCAGCAGCCCCCCCGGACAGGCTGCTAGCACAGATACGCAGTATTTT.

A few counts support this clonotype. The chain is built from TRBV20-1 and TRBJ2-3, with a tentative D call TRBD2 (6 bases). V was clipped by 1 base and J by 5 bases, with 10 bases between them. The CDR3 contains 13 residues. CDR1 and CDR2 (germline): DFQATT, SNEGSKA (reference sequence). Here the CDR3 DNA reads TGCAGTGCTAGAGGGCAGGGAGGAGATACGCAGTATTTT. It specifies CSARGQGGDTQYF.

The chain employs TRBV2 and TRBJ1-5, with D unclear. From germline, CDR1 is SNHLY and CDR2 FYNNEI. V was trimmed by 9 bases and J by 7 bases, leaving 16 bases between them. The CDR3 runs to 13 residues. CDR3 protein: CASSTRQEQPQHF. In DNA form, the CDR3 reads TGTGCCAGTTCCACACGGCAGGAACAGCCCCAGCATTTT.

The V call is TRBV6-2 or TRBV6-3, the J call TRBJ2-1; D could derive from TRBD1 or TRBD2 (5 bases each). V was pared by 0 bases and J by 9 bases, with 27 bases between. Germline V gene data show CDR1 as MNHEY and CDR2 as SVGEGT. The CDR3 covers 19 residues. CDR3 sequence reads: CASSYSGEQGSLLAGEQFF. The CDR3 DNA is TGTGCCAGCAGTTACTCGGGAGAGCAGGGCTCCCTGCTCGCGGGTGAGCAGTTCTTC.

In its sample, this clonotype was seen a few times. This chain uses TRBV5-1 with TRBJ1-1; tentatively, D is TRBD1 (5 bases). Germline V gene data show CDR1 as SGHRS and CDR2 as YFSETQ. V lost 1 base to trimming and J lost 4 bases, with 14 bases between them. The CDR3 has 15 amino acids. CDR3 loop: CASSLRSGGSTEAFF. The CDR3, as DNA: TGCGCCAGCAGCTTGCGGTCGGGGGGATCCACTGAAGCTTTCTTT.

The J gene is TRBJ2-2, the V gene TRBV27; 16 positions match TRBD2. V was pared by 8 bases and J by 6 bases, with 9 bases of the junction left unmatched. The length of the CDR3 is 17 residues. CDR1 and CDR2 (germline): MNHEY, SMNVEV (reference sequence). In nucleotides, the CDR3 is TGTGCCAGCGCCACCTATGGGACTAGCGGGAGGGCCGGGGAGCTGTTTTTT. Protein product: CASATYGTSGRAGELFF.

This clonotype was picked up a small number of times. The V and J genes are TRBV7-9 and TRBJ2-3; D may be TRBD1 (6 bases). This CDR3 contains 14 residues. The V and J ends lost 4 bases and 2 bases respectively, with 10 bases between them. The germline gives CDR1 SEHNR, CDR2 FQNEAQ (reference sequence). The DNA of the CDR3 is TGTGCCAGCAGCTCTGACAGGACCACAGATACGCAGTATTTT. Protein: CASSSDRTTDTQYF.

The rearrangement joins TRBV12-3 or TRBV12-4 to TRBJ2-2; 10 bases line up with TRBD2. V lost 6 bases to trimming and J lost 3 bases; unmatched junction nucleotides: 4. This CDR3 region has 15 residues. The CDR3, as DNA: TGTGCCAGCAGCCCGACTAGCGGGTACACCGGGGAGCTGTTTTTT. This sequence encodes CASSPTSGYTGELFF.